What follows are 4 T cell receptor beta chains derived from one specimen sequenced in a study of Ad26.COV2.S vaccination and SARS-CoV-2 variants. The repertoire was sequenced with immunoSEQ multiplex PCR; TCRdb's copy has only in-frame clones and lacks some. The sample has over 110,000 clones; 75% to 90% are singletons. Sequenced here: peripheral blood, sampled after recovery from COVID-19. All receptors come from a human donor who had recovered from COVID-19.

This chain connects TRBV7-2 to TRBJ2-2; D assignment may be TRBD1 or TRBD2 (6 bases each). The V gene's germline CDR1 is SGHTA and CDR2 FQGNSA. The V and J ends lost 5 bases and 7 bases respectively, with 20 bases between them. This CDR3 is built from 16 residues. CDR3 sequence reads: CASSPRGPKGGGELFF. CDR3 coding DNA: TGTGCCAGCAGCCCTCGGGGGCCGAAGGGCGGCGGGGAGCTGTTTTTT.

This clone came up a few times. J is TRBJ2-5 and V is TRBV2; D remains unclear. The germline V gene encodes CDR1 SNHLY and CDR2 FYNNEI. V was clipped by 4 bases and J by 3 bases, with 6 bases between them. The CDR3 consists of 12 residues. CDR3 in amino acids: CASSVEKETQYF. The CDR3, as DNA: TGTGCCAGCAGTGTTGAGAAAGAGACCCAGTACTTC.

The rearrangement links TRBV7-2 to TRBJ1-5, with 9 nucleotides matching TRBD1. The ends lost 5 bases at V and 5 bases at J; junction bases unmatched: 7. Germline V CDR1 and CDR2: SGHTA, FQGNSA. There are 15 residues in the CDR3. The CDR3 reads CASSPGTGTHQPQHF. CDR3 nucleotide sequence: TGTGCCAGCAGCCCGGGGACAGGGACCCATCAGCCCCAGCATTTT.

The V call is TRBV28, the J call TRBJ1-1; 8 nucleotides agree with TRBD1. The CDR3 is 15 amino acids. Germline CDR1 MDHEN, CDR2 SYDVKM. The V gene end was trimmed by 7 bases and the J gene end by 0 bases; junction bases not matched to a gene: 7. The chain's CDR3 is CASTQPGQVNTEAFF. CDR3 nucleotides: TGTGCCAGCACCCAACCGGGACAGGTGAACACTGAAGCTTTCTTT. Looking up the rest from reference TRBV28 and TRBJ1-1 gives the full variable domain: DVKVTQSSRYLVKRTGEKVFLECVQDMDHENMFWYRQDPGLGLRLIYFSYDVKMKEKGDIPEGYSVSREKKERFSLILESASTNQTSMYLCASTQPGQVNTEAFFGQGTRLTVV.